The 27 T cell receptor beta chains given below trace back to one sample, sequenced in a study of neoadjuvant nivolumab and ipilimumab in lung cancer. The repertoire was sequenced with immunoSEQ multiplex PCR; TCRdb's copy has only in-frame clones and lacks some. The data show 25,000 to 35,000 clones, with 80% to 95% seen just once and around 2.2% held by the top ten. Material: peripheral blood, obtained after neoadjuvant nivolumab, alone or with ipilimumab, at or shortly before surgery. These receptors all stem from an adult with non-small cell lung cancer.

The DNA of the CDR3 is TGTGCCAGCTCACCACCCGGGACAGGGGGCTCTGGGGCCAACGTCCTGACTTTC. Residues: CASSPPGTGGSGANVLTF. The V call is TRBV18, the J call TRBJ2-6; 11 nucleotides agree with TRBD1. J gave up 0 bases and V 0 bases, and 1 base lay outside the gene matches. Per germline, CDR1 KGHSH and CDR2 LQKENI. There are 18 residues in the CDR3.

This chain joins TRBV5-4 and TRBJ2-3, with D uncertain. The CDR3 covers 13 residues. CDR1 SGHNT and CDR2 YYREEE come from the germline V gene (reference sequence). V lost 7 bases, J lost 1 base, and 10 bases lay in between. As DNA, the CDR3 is TGTGCCAGCGTCCCCATAGGCACAGATACGCAGTATTTT. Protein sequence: CASVPIGTDTQYF.

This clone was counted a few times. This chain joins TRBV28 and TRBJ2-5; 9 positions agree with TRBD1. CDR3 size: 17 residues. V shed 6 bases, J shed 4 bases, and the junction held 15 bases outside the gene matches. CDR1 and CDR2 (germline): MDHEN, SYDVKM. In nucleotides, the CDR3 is TGTGCCAGCAGCCCTCCGGGACAGGGATTTAAGGGAGAGACCCAGTACTTC. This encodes CASSPPGQGFKGETQYF.

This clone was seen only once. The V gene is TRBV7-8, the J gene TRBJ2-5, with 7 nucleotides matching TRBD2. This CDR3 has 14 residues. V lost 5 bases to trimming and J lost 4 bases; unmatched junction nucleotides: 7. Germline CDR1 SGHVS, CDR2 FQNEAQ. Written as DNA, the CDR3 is TGTGCCAGCAGCATTGGCGGGGGTAGAGAGACCCAGTACTTC. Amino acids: CASSIGGGRETQYF.

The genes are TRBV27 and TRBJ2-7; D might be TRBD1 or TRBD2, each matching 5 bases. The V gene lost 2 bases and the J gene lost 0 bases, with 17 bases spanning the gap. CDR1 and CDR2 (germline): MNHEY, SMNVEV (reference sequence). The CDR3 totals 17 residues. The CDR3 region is CASSLKFGDPISYEQYF. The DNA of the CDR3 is TGTGCCAGCAGTTTAAAATTCGGGGACCCCATCTCCTACGAGCAGTACTTC.

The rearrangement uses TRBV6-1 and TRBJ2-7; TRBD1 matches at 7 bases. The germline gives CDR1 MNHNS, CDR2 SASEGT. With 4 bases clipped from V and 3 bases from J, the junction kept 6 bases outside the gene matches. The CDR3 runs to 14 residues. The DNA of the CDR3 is TGTGCCAGCAGTGCCTCGGGACAGCTCTACGAGCAGTACTTC. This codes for CASSASGQLYEQYF.

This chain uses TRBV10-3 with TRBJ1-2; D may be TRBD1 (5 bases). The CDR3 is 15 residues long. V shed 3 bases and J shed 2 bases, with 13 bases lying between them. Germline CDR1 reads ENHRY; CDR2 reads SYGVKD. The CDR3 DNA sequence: TGTGCCATCAGTGAAGAGGGGCTGGGAAACTATGGCTACACCTTC. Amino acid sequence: CAISEEGLGNYGYTF.

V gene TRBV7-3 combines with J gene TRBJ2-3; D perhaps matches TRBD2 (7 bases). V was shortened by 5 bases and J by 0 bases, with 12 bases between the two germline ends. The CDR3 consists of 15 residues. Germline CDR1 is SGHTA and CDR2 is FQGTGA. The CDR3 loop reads CASSLGGASTDTQYF. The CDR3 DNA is TGTGCCAGCAGCCTTGGGGGGGCCAGCACAGATACGCAGTATTTT.

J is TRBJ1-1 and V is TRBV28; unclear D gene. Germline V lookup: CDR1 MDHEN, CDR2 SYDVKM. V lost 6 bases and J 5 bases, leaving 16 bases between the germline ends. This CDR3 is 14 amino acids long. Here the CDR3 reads CASSPPVLRTEAFF. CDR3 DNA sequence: TGTGCCAGCAGCCCTCCGGTACTTAGGACTGAAGCTTTCTTT.

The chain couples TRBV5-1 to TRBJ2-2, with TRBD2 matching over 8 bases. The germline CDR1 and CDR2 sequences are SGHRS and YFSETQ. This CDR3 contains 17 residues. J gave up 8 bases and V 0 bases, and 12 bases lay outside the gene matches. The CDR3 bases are TGCGCCAGCAGCTTGGATGACGGAGCGGGAGTCTCGGGGGAGCTGTTTTTT. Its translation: CASSLDDGAGVSGELFF.

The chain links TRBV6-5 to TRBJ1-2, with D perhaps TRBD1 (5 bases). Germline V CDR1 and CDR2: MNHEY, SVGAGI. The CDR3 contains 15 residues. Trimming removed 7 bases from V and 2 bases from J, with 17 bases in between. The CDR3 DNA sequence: TGTGCCAGCATGACAACGGACAAAAAGAACTATGGCTACACCTTC. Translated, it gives CASMTTDKKNYGYTF.

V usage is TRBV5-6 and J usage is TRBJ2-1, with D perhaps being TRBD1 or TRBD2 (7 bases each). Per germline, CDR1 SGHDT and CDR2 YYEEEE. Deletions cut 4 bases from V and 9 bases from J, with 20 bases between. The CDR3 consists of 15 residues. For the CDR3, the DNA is TGTGCCAGCAGCACCGGGACAGAACTAGCGCTTGAGCAGTTCTTC. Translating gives CASSTGTELALEQFF.

The DNA of the CDR3 is TGCGCCAGCAGCTCCCTAGGGTCCGGGACAGGCGAAACTGAAGCTTTCTTT. It yields the protein CASSSLGSGTGETEAFF. The chain carries TRBV5-1 and TRBJ1-1; 8 positions match TRBD1. Unmatched junction bases numbered 15, after V lost 3 bases and J lost 5 bases. CDR1 SGHRS and CDR2 YFSETQ come from the germline V gene. The CDR3 totals 17 residues.

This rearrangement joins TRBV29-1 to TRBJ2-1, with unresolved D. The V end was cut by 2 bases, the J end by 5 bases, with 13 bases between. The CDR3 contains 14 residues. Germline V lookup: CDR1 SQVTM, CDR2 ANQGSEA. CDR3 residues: CSVEYSPGNNEQFF. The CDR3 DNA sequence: TGCAGCGTTGAATATAGCCCGGGTAACAATGAGCAGTTCTTC.

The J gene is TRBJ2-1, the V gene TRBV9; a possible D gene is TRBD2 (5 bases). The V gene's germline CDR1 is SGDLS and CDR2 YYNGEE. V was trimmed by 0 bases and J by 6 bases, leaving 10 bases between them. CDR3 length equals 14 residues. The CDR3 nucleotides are TGTGCCAGCAGCGTAGAGGGAGTGGGCAATGAGCAGTTCTTC. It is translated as CASSVEGVGNEQFF.

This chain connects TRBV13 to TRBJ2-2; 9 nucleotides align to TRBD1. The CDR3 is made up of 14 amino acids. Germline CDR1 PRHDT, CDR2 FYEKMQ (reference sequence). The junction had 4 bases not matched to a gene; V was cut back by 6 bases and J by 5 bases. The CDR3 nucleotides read TGTGCCAGCAGTTACGACAGGGGGACCGGGGAGCTGTTTTTT. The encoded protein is CASSYDRGTGELFF. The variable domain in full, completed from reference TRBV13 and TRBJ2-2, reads AAGVIQSPRHLIKEKRETATLKCYPIPRHDTVYWYQQGPGQDPQFLISFYEKMQSDKGSIPDRFSAQQFSDYHSELNMSSLELGDSALYFCASSYDRGTGELFFGEGSRLTVL.

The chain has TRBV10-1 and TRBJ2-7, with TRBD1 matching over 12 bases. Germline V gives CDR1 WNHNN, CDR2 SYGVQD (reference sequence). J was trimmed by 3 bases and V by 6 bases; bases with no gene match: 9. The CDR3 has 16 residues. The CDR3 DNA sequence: TGCGCCAGCAGCGGAACCCGGGACAGGGGGCTCTACGAGCAGTACTTC. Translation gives CASSGTRDRGLYEQYF.

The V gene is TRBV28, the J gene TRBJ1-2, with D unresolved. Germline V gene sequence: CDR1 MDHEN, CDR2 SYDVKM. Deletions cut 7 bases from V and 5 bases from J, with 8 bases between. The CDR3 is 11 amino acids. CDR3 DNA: TGTGCCAGCAACCGGGAGTATGGCTACACCTTC. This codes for CASNREYGYTF.

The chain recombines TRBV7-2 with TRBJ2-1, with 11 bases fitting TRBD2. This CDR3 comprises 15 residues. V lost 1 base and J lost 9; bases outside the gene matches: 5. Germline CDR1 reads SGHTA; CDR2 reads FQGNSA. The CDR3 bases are TGTGCCAGCAGCTTAGTAGCGGGAGGGCCAGGTGAGCAGTTCTTC. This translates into CASSLVAGGPGEQFF.

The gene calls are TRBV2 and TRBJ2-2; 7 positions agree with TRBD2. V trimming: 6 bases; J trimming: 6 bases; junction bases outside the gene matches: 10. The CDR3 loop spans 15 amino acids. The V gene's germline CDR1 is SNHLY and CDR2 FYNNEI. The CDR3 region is CASSDWGGRAGELFF. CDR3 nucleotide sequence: TGTGCCAGCAGCGACTGGGGGGGACGGGCCGGGGAGCTGTTTTTT. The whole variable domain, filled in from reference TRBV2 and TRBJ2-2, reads EPEVTQTPSHQVTQMGQEVILRCVPISNHLYFYWYRQILGQKVEFLVSFYNNEISEKSEIFDDQFSVERPDGSNFTLKIRSTKLEDSAMYFCASSDWGGRAGELFFGEGSRLTVL.

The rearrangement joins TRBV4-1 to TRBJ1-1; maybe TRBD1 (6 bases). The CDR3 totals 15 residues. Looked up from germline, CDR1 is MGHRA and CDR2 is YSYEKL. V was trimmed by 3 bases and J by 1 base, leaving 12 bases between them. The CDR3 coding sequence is TGCGCCAGCAGCCAGGCACAGGGACCGAACACTGAAGCTTTCTTT. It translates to CASSQAQGPNTEAFF.

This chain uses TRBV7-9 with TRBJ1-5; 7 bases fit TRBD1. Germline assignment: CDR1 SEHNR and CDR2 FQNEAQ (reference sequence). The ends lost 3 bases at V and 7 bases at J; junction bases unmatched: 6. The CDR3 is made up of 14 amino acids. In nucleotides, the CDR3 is TGTGCCAGCAGCTTCGACAGGGAACGACAGCCCCAGCATTTT. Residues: CASSFDRERQPQHF.

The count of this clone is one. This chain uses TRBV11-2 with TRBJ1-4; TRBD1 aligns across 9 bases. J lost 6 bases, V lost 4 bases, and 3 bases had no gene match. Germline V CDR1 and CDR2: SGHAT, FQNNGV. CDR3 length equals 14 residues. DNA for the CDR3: TGTGCCAGCAGCTCGGGACAGGGATATGAAAAACTGTTTTTT. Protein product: CASSSGQGYEKLFF.

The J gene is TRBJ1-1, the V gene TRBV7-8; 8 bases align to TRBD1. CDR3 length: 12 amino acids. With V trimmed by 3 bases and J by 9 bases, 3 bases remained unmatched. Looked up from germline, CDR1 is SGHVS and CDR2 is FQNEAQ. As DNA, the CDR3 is TGTGCCAGCAGCTTTCGGACAGGGAAAGCTTTCTTT. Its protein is CASSFRTGKAFF. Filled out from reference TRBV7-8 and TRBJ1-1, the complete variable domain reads GAGVSQSPRYKVAKRGQDVALRCDPISGHVSLFWYQQALGQGPEFLTYFQNEAQLDKSGLPSDRFFAERPEGSVSTLKIQRTQQEDSAVYLCASSFRTGKAFFGQGTRLTVV.

The CDR3 spells CASSGRGPTGMTEAFF. The CDR3, as DNA: TGTGCCAGCAGCGGTAGAGGACCCACAGGGATGACTGAAGCTTTCTTT. This chain joins TRBV9 and TRBJ1-1; tentatively, D is TRBD1 (6 bases). The V gene lost 3 bases and the J gene lost 5 bases, with 20 bases spanning the gap. CDR1 is SGDLS, CDR2 YYNGEE, per germline. The CDR3 loop spans 16 amino acids.

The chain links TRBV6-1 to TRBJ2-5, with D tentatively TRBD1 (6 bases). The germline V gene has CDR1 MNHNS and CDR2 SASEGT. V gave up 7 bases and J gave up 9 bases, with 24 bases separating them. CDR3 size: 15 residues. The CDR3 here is CASKPGRGSPGAQYF. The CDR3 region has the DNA TGTGCCAGCAAACCAGGAAGGGGTTCCCCAGGGGCCCAGTACTTC.

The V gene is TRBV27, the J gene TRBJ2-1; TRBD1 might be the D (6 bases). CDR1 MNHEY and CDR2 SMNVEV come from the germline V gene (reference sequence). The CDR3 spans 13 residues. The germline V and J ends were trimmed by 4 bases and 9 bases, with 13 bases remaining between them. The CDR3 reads CASSSYRVSEQFF. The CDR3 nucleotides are TGTGCCAGCAGTTCCTACAGGGTTAGTGAGCAGTTCTTC.